These T cell receptor beta chains were read from a single sample in a study of response to subunit inactivated influenza vaccine. Via MiXCR, TCRdb re-called the RT-PCR reads, giving one row per CDR3 protein. The repertoire holds 600,000 to 700,000 distinct CDR3 sequences, with about 14% as singletons. Sequences were derived from PBMCs from blood, sampled less than 15 days before vaccination. The receptors shown here come from a man aged 50-60 years who received an inactivated influenza vaccine. Both conserved end residues are part of each CDR3. Fields, in order: clone size, D gene, V gene, J gene, CDR3 DNA, CDR3 protein. D genes are given only for firm matches. The size entry is marked missing in some rows and otherwise reads once, few, many or a size class.

clone size: few; D gene: TRBD1; V gene: TRBV4-2; J gene: TRBJ1-5; CDR3 DNA: TGTGCCAGCAGCCCGGGACAGGGGGAGGTTCAGCCCCAGCATTTT; CDR3 protein: CASSPGQGEVQPQHF
clone size: .; D gene: .; V gene: TRBV9; J gene: TRBJ2-7; CDR3 DNA: TGTGCCAGCAGCGTAGGTTGGGGTCCCTACGAGCAGTACTTC; CDR3 protein: CASSVGWGPYEQYF
clone size: few; D gene: .; V gene: TRBV29-1; J gene: TRBJ2-3; CDR3 DNA: TGCAGCGTTTATTTAGCGGCTAGCACAGATACGCAGTATTTT; CDR3 protein: CSVYLAASTDTQYF
clone size: .; D gene: .; V gene: TRBV28; J gene: TRBJ2-7; CDR3 DNA: TGTGCCAGCGCTCATAGCGGGACAGCCTACGAGCAGTACTTC; CDR3 protein: CASAHSGTAYEQYF
clone size: .; D gene: TRBD2; V gene: TRBV20-1; J gene: TRBJ2-2; CDR3 DNA: TGCAGTGCTAAGCGGGGGGCAGGGGAGCTGTTTTTT; CDR3 protein: CSAKRGAGELFF
clone size: .; D gene: .; V gene: TRBV20-1; J gene: TRBJ2-7; CDR3 DNA: TGCAGTGCTAGGCAGGGGCGCAACGAGCAGTACTTC; CDR3 protein: CSARQGRNEQYF
clone size: .; D gene: .; V gene: TRBV6-2/TRBV6-3; J gene: TRBJ2-7; CDR3 DNA: TGTGCCAGCAGTTACTCGAGAGGAAGATTGGACTCCTACGAGCAGTACTTC; CDR3 protein: CASSYSRGRLDSYEQYF
clone size: .; D gene: TRBD1; V gene: TRBV20-1; J gene: TRBJ1-5; CDR3 DNA: TGCAGTGCTAGCCCGACAGGGGGCAAGCCCCAGCATTTT; CDR3 protein: CSASPTGGKPQHF
clone size: .; D gene: .; V gene: TRBV7-2; J gene: TRBJ2-3; CDR3 DNA: TGTGCCAGCAGCCTCTGGGGCGGAAGACTCACAGATACGCAGTATTTT; CDR3 protein: CASSLWGGRLTDTQYF
clone size: few; D gene: TRBD2; V gene: TRBV14; J gene: TRBJ2-3; CDR3 DNA: TGTGCCAGCAGCCAAGCGGGGGGGGATGATACGCAGTATTTT; CDR3 protein: CASSQAGGDDTQYF
clone size: .; D gene: TRBD1; V gene: TRBV11-2; J gene: TRBJ1-1; CDR3 DNA: TGTGCCAGCAGCCAATTACTCGGACAGGGGCACGTCGAGGCTTTCTTT; CDR3 protein: CASSQLLGQGHVEAFF
clone size: .; D gene: .; V gene: TRBV29-1; J gene: TRBJ2-5; CDR3 DNA: TGCAGCGCCGGGGGCCTTCTGAGAGAGACCCAGTACTTC; CDR3 protein: CSAGGLLRETQYF
clone size: few; D gene: TRBD1; V gene: TRBV12-3/TRBV12-4; J gene: TRBJ1-5; CDR3 DNA: TGTGCCAGCAGTTTAGCGGCAGGGGGCGGTCAGCCCCAGCATTTT; CDR3 protein: CASSLAAGGGQPQHF
clone size: few; D gene: TRBD2; V gene: TRBV6-1; J gene: TRBJ2-3; CDR3 DNA: TGTGCCAGCCGTCTAGCGGGTTTGCGCACAGATACGCAGTATTTT; CDR3 protein: CASRLAGLRTDTQYF
clone size: few; D gene: .; V gene: TRBV3-1; J gene: TRBJ2-1; CDR3 DNA: TGTGCCAGCAGCCAAGATCCCGGGACCGCCTACAATGAGCAGTTCTTC; CDR3 protein: CASSQDPGTAYNEQFF
clone size: few; D gene: .; V gene: TRBV3-1; J gene: TRBJ2-3; CDR3 DNA: TGTGCCAGCAGCCAAGTAAAGGGAAGATTCAATACGCAGTATTTT; CDR3 protein: CASSQVKGRFNTQYF
clone size: .; D gene: .; V gene: TRBV10-3; J gene: TRBJ2-7; CDR3 DNA: TGTGCCATCAGCTCTGGGCTCACTTCCTACGAGCAGTACTTC; CDR3 protein: CAISSGLTSYEQYF
clone size: .; D gene: TRBD1; V gene: TRBV20-1; J gene: TRBJ2-7; CDR3 DNA: TGCAGTGCGATTCCCGCGACAGGGCCTCTCTACGAGCAGTACTTC; CDR3 protein: CSAIPATGPLYEQYF
clone size: few; D gene: .; V gene: TRBV14; J gene: TRBJ1-1; CDR3 DNA: TGTGCCAGCAGCTTTAAGCACCGGTCTGAAGCTTTCTTT; CDR3 protein: CASSFKHRSEAFF
clone size: .; D gene: TRBD2; V gene: TRBV30; J gene: TRBJ2-5; CDR3 DNA: TGTGCCTGGACCGAAGGGACTAGCGGGACCCCCTTAGAGACCCAGTACTTC; CDR3 protein: CAWTEGTSGTPLETQYF
clone size: many; D gene: .; V gene: TRBV7-2; J gene: TRBJ2-1; CDR3 DNA: TGTGCCACCTCCCTTGGGGCCTTCAATGAGCAGTTCTTC; CDR3 protein: CATSLGAFNEQFF
clone size: .; D gene: .; V gene: TRBV11-2; J gene: TRBJ2-4; CDR3 DNA: TGTGCCAGCAGCCTGGGACCGATCAAAAACATTCAGTACTTC; CDR3 protein: CASSLGPIKNIQYF
clone size: .; D gene: TRBD2; V gene: TRBV29-1; J gene: TRBJ2-1; CDR3 DNA: TGCAGCGTTGAAGATATTAGCGGGAGTGGCTACAATGAGCAGTTCTTC; CDR3 protein: CSVEDISGSGYNEQFF
clone size: many; D gene: .; V gene: TRBV24-1; J gene: TRBJ2-1; CDR3 DNA: TGTGCCACCAGCCCAGGCAGCTCCTACAATGAGCAGTTCTTC; CDR3 protein: CATSPGSSYNEQFF
clone size: few; D gene: TRBD2; V gene: TRBV28; J gene: TRBJ2-7; CDR3 DNA: TGTGCCAGCAGTAAGACTAGCGGGAGTTACGAGCAGTACTTC; CDR3 protein: CASSKTSGSYEQYF
clone size: .; D gene: TRBD2; V gene: TRBV12-3/TRBV12-4; J gene: TRBJ2-3; CDR3 DNA: TGTGCCGCTAGCGGGGGGGCCCTTGATACGCAGTATTTT; CDR3 protein: CAASGGALDTQYF
clone size: few; D gene: .; V gene: TRBV12-3/TRBV12-4; J gene: TRBJ2-6; CDR3 DNA: TGTGCCAGCAGTACCTGGATGTCTGGGGCCAACGTCCTGACTTTC; CDR3 protein: CASSTWMSGANVLTF
clone size: few; D gene: .; V gene: TRBV6-1; J gene: TRBJ2-7; CDR3 DNA: TGTGCCAGCAGAATCCGCAGGAGTAGTTACGAGCAGTACTTC; CDR3 protein: CASRIRRSSYEQYF
clone size: .; D gene: .; V gene: TRBV20-1; J gene: TRBJ2-1; CDR3 DNA: TGCAGTGCTAGAGTTGTGAACAATGAGCAGTTCTTC; CDR3 protein: CSARVVNNEQFF
clone size: many; D gene: TRBD1; V gene: TRBV11-2; J gene: TRBJ2-5; CDR3 DNA: TGTGCCAGCAGCCGAATTTCGACAGGGCTGGAGACCCAGTACTTC; CDR3 protein: CASSRISTGLETQYF
clone size: .; D gene: .; V gene: TRBV4-3; J gene: TRBJ2-3; CDR3 DNA: TGCGCCAGCAGCCAAGATGACAGGGAGGGGGCAGATACGCAGTATTTT; CDR3 protein: CASSQDDREGADTQYF
clone size: few; D gene: .; V gene: TRBV15; J gene: TRBJ1-5; CDR3 DNA: TGTGCCACCAGTCAATCAGGCCCCGGTCAGCCCCAGCATTTT; CDR3 protein: CATSQSGPGQPQHF
clone size: few; D gene: .; V gene: TRBV12-3/TRBV12-4; J gene: TRBJ2-1; CDR3 DNA: TGTGCCAGCAGCCCGAATAGGGGGGAGAGGAACTACAATGAGCAGTTCTTC; CDR3 protein: CASSPNRGERNYNEQFF
clone size: .; D gene: .; V gene: TRBV11-2; J gene: TRBJ2-2; CDR3 DNA: TGTGCCAGCAGCTTAGTTACGGGTTTGAACACCGGGGAGCTGTTTTTT; CDR3 protein: CASSLVTGLNTGELFF
clone size: few; D gene: .; V gene: TRBV7-3; J gene: TRBJ2-1; CDR3 DNA: TGTGCCAGCAGCCCTGACTCGTGGGGTGAGCAGTTCTTC; CDR3 protein: CASSPDSWGEQFF
clone size: .; D gene: TRBD2; V gene: TRBV7-2; J gene: TRBJ2-7; CDR3 DNA: TGTGCCAGCAGCTTAGAACTAGCGGGAGGAAACGAGCAGTACTTC; CDR3 protein: CASSLELAGGNEQYF
clone size: few; D gene: .; V gene: TRBV24-1; J gene: TRBJ2-2; CDR3 DNA: TGTGCCACCAGTGATGCCTCGAGGGGCGCCTTCGGGGAGCTGTTTTTT; CDR3 protein: CATSDASRGAFGELFF